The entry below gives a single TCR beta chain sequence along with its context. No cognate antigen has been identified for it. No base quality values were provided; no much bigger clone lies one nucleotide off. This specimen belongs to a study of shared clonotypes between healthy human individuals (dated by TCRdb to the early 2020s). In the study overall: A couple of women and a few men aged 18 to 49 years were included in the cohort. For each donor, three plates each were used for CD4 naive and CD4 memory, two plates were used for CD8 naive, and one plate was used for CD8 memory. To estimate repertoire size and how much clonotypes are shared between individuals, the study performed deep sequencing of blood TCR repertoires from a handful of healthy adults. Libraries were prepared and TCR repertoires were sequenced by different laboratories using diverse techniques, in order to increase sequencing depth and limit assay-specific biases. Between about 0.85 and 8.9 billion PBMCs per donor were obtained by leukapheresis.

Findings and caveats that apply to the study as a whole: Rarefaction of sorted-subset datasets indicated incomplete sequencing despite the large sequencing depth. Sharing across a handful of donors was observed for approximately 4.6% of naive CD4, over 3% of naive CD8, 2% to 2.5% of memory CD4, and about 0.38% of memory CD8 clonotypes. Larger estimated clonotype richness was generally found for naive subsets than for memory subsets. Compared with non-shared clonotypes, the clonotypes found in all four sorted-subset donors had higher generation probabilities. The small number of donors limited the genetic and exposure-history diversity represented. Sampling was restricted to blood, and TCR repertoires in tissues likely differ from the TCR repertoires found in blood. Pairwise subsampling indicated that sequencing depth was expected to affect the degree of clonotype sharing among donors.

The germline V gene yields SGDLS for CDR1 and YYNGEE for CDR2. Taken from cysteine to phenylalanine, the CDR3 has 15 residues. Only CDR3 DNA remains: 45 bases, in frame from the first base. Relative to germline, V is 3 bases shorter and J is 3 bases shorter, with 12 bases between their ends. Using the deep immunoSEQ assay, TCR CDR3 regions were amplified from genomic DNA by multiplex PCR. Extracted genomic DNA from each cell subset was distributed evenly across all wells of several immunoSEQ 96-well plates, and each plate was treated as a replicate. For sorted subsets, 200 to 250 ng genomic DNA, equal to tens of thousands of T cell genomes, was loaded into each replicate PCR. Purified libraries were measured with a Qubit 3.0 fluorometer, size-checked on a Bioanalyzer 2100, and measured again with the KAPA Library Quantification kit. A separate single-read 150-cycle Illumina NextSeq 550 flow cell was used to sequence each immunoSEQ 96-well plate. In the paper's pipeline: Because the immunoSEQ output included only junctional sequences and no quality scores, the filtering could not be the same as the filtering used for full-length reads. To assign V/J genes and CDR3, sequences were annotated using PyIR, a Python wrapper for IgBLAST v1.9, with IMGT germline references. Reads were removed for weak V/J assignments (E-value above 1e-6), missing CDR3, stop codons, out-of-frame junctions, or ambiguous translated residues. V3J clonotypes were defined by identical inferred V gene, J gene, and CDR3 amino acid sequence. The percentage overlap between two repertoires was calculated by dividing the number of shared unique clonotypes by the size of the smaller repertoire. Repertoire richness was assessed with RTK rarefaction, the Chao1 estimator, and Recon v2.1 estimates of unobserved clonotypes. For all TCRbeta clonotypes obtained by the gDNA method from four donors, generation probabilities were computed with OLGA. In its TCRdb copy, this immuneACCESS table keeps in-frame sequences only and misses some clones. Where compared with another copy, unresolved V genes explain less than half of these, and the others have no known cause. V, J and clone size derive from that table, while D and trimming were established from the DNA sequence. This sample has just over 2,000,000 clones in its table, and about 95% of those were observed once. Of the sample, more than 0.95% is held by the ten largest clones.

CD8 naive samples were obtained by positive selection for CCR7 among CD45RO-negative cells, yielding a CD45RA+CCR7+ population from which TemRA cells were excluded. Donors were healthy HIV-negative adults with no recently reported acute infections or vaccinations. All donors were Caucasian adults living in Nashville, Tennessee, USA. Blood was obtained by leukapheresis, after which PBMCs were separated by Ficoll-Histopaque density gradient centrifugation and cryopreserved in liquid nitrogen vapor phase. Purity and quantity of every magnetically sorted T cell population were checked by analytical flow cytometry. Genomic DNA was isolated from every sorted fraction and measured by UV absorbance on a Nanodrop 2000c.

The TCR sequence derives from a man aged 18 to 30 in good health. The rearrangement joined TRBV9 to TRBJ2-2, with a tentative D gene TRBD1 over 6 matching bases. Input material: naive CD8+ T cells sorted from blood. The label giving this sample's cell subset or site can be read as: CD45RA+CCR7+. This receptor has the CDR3 CASSEEDSYTGELFF. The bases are TGTGCCAGCAGCGAAGAGGACAGTTACACCGGGGAGCTGTTTTTT.